These T cell receptor beta chains were read from a single sample in a study of cytotoxic CD8 clonotypes in ibrutinib-treated CLL. TCRdb keeps only in-frame clones here, not all; method: immunoSEQ multiplex PCR. In the table there are fewer than 400,000 clones, 67% of which are singletons. This specimen consisted of PBMCs, obtained after 36 months of ibrutinib treatment. The receptors shown here come from a human donor with chronic lymphocytic leukemia. Each CDR3 is given with its conserved first and last residue. A D gene is named only where the DNA matches it firmly. Expanded clones get a size class; other rows say once, few or many, or leave the size out.

NA	TRBJ1-1	NA	TRBV7-3	TGTGCCAGCAGCCTGGGTAGAGCAAACACTGAAGCTTTCTTT	CASSLGRANTEAFF
NA	TRBJ2-2	NA	TRBV19	TGTGCCAGTAGTATAAATAGGAACACCGGGGAGCTGTTTTTT	CASSINRNTGELFF
NA	TRBJ1-2	NA	TRBV10-3	TGTGCCATCAGTGAGTCGCAATGGGGGGAAACTAACTATGGCTACACCTTC	CAISESQWGETNYGYTF
few	TRBJ2-6	NA	TRBV2	TGTGCCAGCAGTGAAGCGCAATGGGGCTCTGGGGCCAACGTCCTGACTTTC	CASSEAQWGSGANVLTF
NA	TRBJ2-7	NA	TRBV2	TGTGCCAGCAGTGATAAAACAGGAAGGTCTTACGAGCAGTACTTC	CASSDKTGRSYEQYF
few	TRBJ2-4	NA	TRBV20-1	TGCACCTCCACTCAAGGGAACATTCAGTACTTC	CTSTQGNIQYF
few	TRBJ2-7	NA	TRBV7-3	TGTGCCAGCAGCTTAAACCTAGGGAGCGAGCAGTACTTC	CASSLNLGSEQYF
NA	TRBJ2-7	TRBD1	TRBV13	TGTGCCAGCAGGGCCACCGGGACAGGACATCTCTACGAGCAGTACTTC	CASRATGTGHLYEQYF
NA	TRBJ1-1	TRBD1	TRBV15	TGTGCCACCAGCGGCGGACAGGGCATGAACACTGAAGCTTTCTTT	CATSGGQGMNTEAFF
NA	TRBJ1-1	NA	TRBV13	TGTGCCAGCAGCCCGATATCATTGAGGGAAGCTTTCTTT	CASSPISLREAFF
NA	TRBJ1-2	TRBD1	TRBV4-3	TGCGCCAGCAGCCAAGGAACAGGGGAAAACTATGGCTACACCTTC	CASSQGTGENYGYTF
NA	TRBJ2-7	TRBD1	TRBV7-6	TGTGCCAGCAGCTTAAGGGACAGGACCTCCTACGAGCAGTACTTC	CASSLRDRTSYEQYF
NA	TRBJ2-2	TRBD1	TRBV6-6	TGTGCCAGCAGTTTGACAGGGGGGTCCACCGGGGAGCTGTTTTTT	CASSLTGGSTGELFF
NA	TRBJ2-5	NA	TRBV5-1	TGCGCCAGCAGCTTCAATCTACCTCGGGGTCAAGAGACCCAGTACTTC	CASSFNLPRGQETQYF
NA	TRBJ2-7	NA	TRBV6-5	TGTGCCAGCAATCGAGGGGAACCCTACGAGCAGTACTTC	CASNRGEPYEQYF
few	TRBJ1-2	TRBD1	TRBV27	TGTGCCAGCAGTCCCGGGACAGGGGGTGGCTATGGCTACACCTTC	CASSPGTGGGYGYTF
NA	TRBJ2-3	NA	TRBV27	TGTGCCAGCAGTTTTGGGGGCAAGTATACGCAGTATTTT	CASSFGGKYTQYF
NA	TRBJ1-2	NA	TRBV13	TGTGCCAGCAGCTTAGGCCGGGGCTTCTATGGCTACACCTTC	CASSLGRGFYGYTF
once	TRBJ1-1	NA	TRBV25-1	TGTGCCAGCAGTGGCGGGTTGGGTGGCGGCACTGAAGCTTTCTTT	CASSGGLGGGTEAFF
NA	TRBJ2-2	NA	TRBV6-1	TGTGCCAGCAGTGCCCCTAGCGTTGTCACCGGGGAGCTGTTTTTT	CASSAPSVVTGELFF
NA	TRBJ2-3	TRBD1	TRBV5-4	TGTGCCAGCAGCTTGGGGACAGGGCTAACAGATACGCAGTATTTT	CASSLGTGLTDTQYF
NA	TRBJ2-2	NA	TRBV5-1	TGCGCCAGCAGCTTGCCTATTTCCACCGGGGAGCTGTTTTTT	CASSLPISTGELFF
NA	TRBJ2-5	TRBD1	TRBV5-4	TGTGCCAGCAGCTTGACCGGGACAGAAGAGACCCAGTACTTC	CASSLTGTEETQYF
NA	TRBJ1-1	TRBD1	TRBV5-6	TGTGCCAGCAGCTTCCTCAGGGGGGGCACTGAAGCTTTCTTT	CASSFLRGGTEAFF
NA	TRBJ2-5	NA	TRBV20-1	TGCAGTGGCGGGGATCCATACACCCAGTACTTC	CSGGDPYTQYF
NA	TRBJ2-5	NA	TRBV11-3	TGTGCCAGCAGCTCCGATGCGGGTACCCAGTACTTC	CASSSDAGTQYF
NA	TRBJ1-1	TRBD1	TRBV5-1	TGCGCCAGCAGCTTGGAGGGACAGGGCCTGGAAGCTTTCTTT	CASSLEGQGLEAFF
NA	TRBJ1-1	NA	TRBV2	TGTGCCAGCAGTGAAGCGCGAGGGTTTTCTGACAGGAACACTGAAGCTTTCTTT	CASSEARGFSDRNTEAFF
NA	TRBJ2-7	TRBD1	TRBV7-9	TGTGCCAGCAGCCGAAAAGGGGGCTGGTCGGGCGAGCAGTACTTC	CASSRKGGWSGEQYF
NA	TRBJ2-7	NA	TRBV7-9	TGTGCCAGCAGCTTAGCGGTAGGGTGGCTTGACGAGCAGTACTTC	CASSLAVGWLDEQYF
once	TRBJ1-1	NA	TRBV7-9	TGTGCCAGCGGGAAGCTTAAAGGGAGAGACTTAAACACTGAAGCTTTCTTT	CASGKLKGRDLNTEAFF
NA	TRBJ2-5	NA	TRBV6-5	TGTGCCAGCAGTTGGTTTCGGCAAGAGACCCAGTACTTC	CASSWFRQETQYF
NA	TRBJ2-3	NA	TRBV7-9	TGTGCCAGCAGCGAGCTTACTCCAGATACGCAGTATTTT	CASSELTPDTQYF
NA	TRBJ2-7	NA	TRBV15	TGTGCCACCAGCATAACGACAGGATCCCTCTACGAGCAGTACTTC	CATSITTGSLYEQYF
NA	TRBJ2-3	NA	TRBV4-3	TGCGCCAGCAGCCAAGATAATGTGGGCAGGGGGGCAGATACGCAGTATTTT	CASSQDNVGRGADTQYF
NA	TRBJ2-2	NA	TRBV9	TGTGCCAGCAGCGTGGACCTCACCGGGGAGCTGTTTTTT	CASSVDLTGELFF
NA	TRBJ2-5	TRBD1	TRBV29-1	TGCAGCGTTGAGGGGACAGCAATCCAAGAGACCCAGTACTTC	CSVEGTAIQETQYF
NA	TRBJ1-2	NA	TRBV30	TGTGCCTGGAGGGTGACACTCGCTAACTATGGCTACACCTTC	CAWRVTLANYGYTF
NA	TRBJ2-7	NA	TRBV5-1	TGCGCCAGCAGCTTGGTTGCGGGGGCGGATCATGGATACGAGCAGTACTTC	CASSLVAGADHGYEQYF
NA	TRBJ2-2	TRBD1	TRBV4-1	TGCGCCAGCAGCCATCAAGGACAGGGGACCGGGGAGCTGTTTTTT	CASSHQGQGTGELFF
few	TRBJ2-5	TRBD1	TRBV18	TGTGCCAGCTCCCAGGACAGGAACCAAGAGACCCAGTACTTC	CASSQDRNQETQYF
NA	TRBJ1-1	NA	TRBV4-1	TGCGCCAGCAGCCAATATAATACAGGGAACACTGAAGCTTTCTTT	CASSQYNTGNTEAFF
few	TRBJ2-3	TRBD1	TRBV11-2	TGTGCCAGCAGCCACAACAGGGGGCTCGCAGATACGCAGTATTTT	CASSHNRGLADTQYF
NA	TRBJ1-2	TRBD1	TRBV18	TGTGCCAGCTCAGCACTGACAGGGGACGGCTACACCTTC	CASSALTGDGYTF
NA	TRBJ1-2	NA	TRBV29-1	TGCAGCGTTGAAACCCCGGGAGGCGACTATGGCTACACCTTC	CSVETPGGDYGYTF
once	TRBJ1-1	NA	TRBV29-1	TGCAGCGTGACAGCTCCAGTGTGGACTGAAGCTTTCTTT	CSVTAPVWTEAFF
NA	TRBJ1-1	NA	TRBV15	TGTGCCACCAGCTCATTCGGGCGGGAGAACACTGAAGCTTTCTTT	CATSSFGRENTEAFF
NA	TRBJ2-3	NA	TRBV13	TGTGCCAGCAGCTTTTTATTTGGGGGCACAGATACGCAGTATTTT	CASSFLFGGTDTQYF
few	TRBJ1-2	TRBD1	TRBV7-9	TGTGCCAGCAGCTTAGTCGGTGGGCCAGGGGGCGATGGCTACACCTTC	CASSLVGGPGGDGYTF
NA	TRBJ2-1	TRBD2	TRBV6-6	TGTGCCAGCAGTTACTCGAAGGCTAGCGGGTTGGATGAGCAGTTCTTC	CASSYSKASGLDEQFF
NA	TRBJ1-1	NA	TRBV19	TGTGCCAGTAGTATTCAGGGGAACACTGAAGCTTTCTTT	CASSIQGNTEAFF
NA	TRBJ2-1	NA	TRBV9	TGTGCCAGCAGCGCCCGGACACCCCTCTACAATGAGCAGTTCTTC	CASSARTPLYNEQFF